A single sample is the source of the 19 T cell receptor beta chains below, sequenced in a study of CD8 T cells in ankylosing spondylitis. Via MiXCR, TCRdb re-called the 5' RACE reads, giving one row per CDR3 protein. The table has a few hundred thousand distinct CDR3 sequences, about a fifth seen once. Their target antigens are unknown. Overall study results and limits: A motif in TCR beta, a set of under ten highly homologous variants, appeared characteristic of ankylosing spondylitis blood.

Sequenced material: blood, either unsorted or a sorted T cell fraction (not recorded which). All receptors come from a male donor with ankylosing spondylitis.

The V call is TRBV6-1, the J call TRBJ2-7, with 8 bases identical to TRBD2. V shed 7 bases, J shed 7 bases, and the junction held 9 bases outside the gene matches. Germline V gives CDR1 MNHNS, CDR2 SASEGT. The CDR3 contains 13 residues. The chain's CDR3 is CASMEAGDREQYF. CDR3 nucleotides: TGTGCCAGCATGGAAGCGGGAGATAGAGAGCAGTACTTC.

A few counts support this clonotype. This chain connects TRBV4-2 to TRBJ2-5; 9 bases are shared with TRBD1. After removal of 4 bases from V and 3 bases from J, the junction contained 3 bases not matched to a gene. Germline assignment: CDR1 LGHNA and CDR2 YNFKEQ. CDR3 length: 14 residues. The CDR3 protein is CASSRWTGEETQYF. In DNA, the CDR3 is TGTGCCAGCAGCCGATGGACAGGGGAAGAGACCCAGTACTTC.

This clonotype was observed many times. This chain connects TRBV5-1 to TRBJ2-6; D call uncertain. CDR1 is SGHRS and CDR2 is YFSETQ in the germline V gene. This CDR3 spans 15 amino acids. V gave up 3 bases and J gave up 0 bases, with 7 bases separating them. The CDR3 region has the DNA TGCGCCAGCAGCTCGGAGAGCTCTGGGGCCAACGTCCTGACTTTC. The encoded protein is CASSSESSGANVLTF.

There are a few counts of this clonotype. This chain uses TRBV7-2 with TRBJ2-3; a possible D gene is TRBD2 (6 bases). V lost 0 bases to trimming and J lost 4 bases, with 17 bases between them. The length of the CDR3 is 17 residues. CDR1 SGHTA and CDR2 FQGNSA come from the germline V gene. This CDR3 reads CASSLAFAGTFSDTQYF. As DNA, the CDR3 is TGTGCCAGCAGCTTAGCGTTTGCGGGAACCTTTTCAGATACGCAGTATTTT. The full variable domain, completed using reference TRBV7-2 and TRBJ2-3, is GAGVSQSPSNKVTEKGKDVELRCDPISGHTALYWYRQSLGQGLEFLIYFQGNSAPDKSGLPSDRFSAERTGGSVSTLTIQRTQQEDSAVYLCASSLAFAGTFSDTQYFGPGTRLTVL.

In its sample, this clonotype was seen a few times. This chain connects TRBV7-2 to TRBJ2-7; 9 bases line up with TRBD2. Trimming removed 3 bases from V and 2 bases from J; junction bases left unmatched: 5. This CDR3 contains 15 residues. Germline CDR1 reads SGHTA; CDR2 reads FQGNSA. The CDR3 coding sequence is TGTGCCAGCAGCTTCTTAGCGGGGGAAGCCTACGAGCAGTACTTC. It codes for CASSFLAGEAYEQYF.

The chain links TRBV15 to TRBJ1-5, with D unclear. This CDR3 spans 14 amino acids. Between the trimmed V and J ends, which lost 1 base and 4 bases, there was a span of 8 bases. Germline CDR1 and CDR2: LNHNV and YYDKDF (reference sequence). The CDR3 protein is CATSRGMRNQPQHF. The CDR3 DNA reads as TGTGCCACCAGCAGAGGTATGCGAAATCAGCCCCAGCATTTT. Supplemented by reference TRBV15 and TRBJ1-5, the full variable domain reads DAMVIQNPRYQVTQFGKPVTLSCSQTLNHNVMYWYQQKSSQAPKLLFHYYDKDFNNEADTPDNFQSRRPNTSFCFLDIRSPGLGDTAMYLCATSRGMRNQPQHFGDGTRLSIL.

As DNA, the CDR3 is TGTGCCAGCAGCTCGGGGATCTCTGGAAACACCATATATTTT. It yields the protein CASSSGISGNTIYF. The J gene is TRBJ1-3, the V gene TRBV11-2; D is unclear. Germline lookup yields CDR1 SGHAT and CDR2 FQNNGV. V dropped 4 bases and J dropped 0 bases, with 7 bases sitting between them. The CDR3 is made up of 14 amino acids.

This clonotype was counted at least ten times. The rearrangement uses TRBV6-2 or TRBV6-3 and TRBJ2-3; the match to TRBD1 covers 7 bases. This CDR3 contains 14 residues. Germline V gene sequence: CDR1 MNHEY, CDR2 SVGEGT. V lost 5 bases to trimming and J lost 2 bases; unmatched junction nucleotides: 4. Here the CDR3 DNA reads TGTGCCAGCAGTACGGGACAGACCACAGATACGCAGTATTTT. Translating it yields CASSTGQTTDTQYF.

CDR3 region: CASSQEGVFGGSLGAAEQFF. The CDR3 DNA sequence: TGTGCCAGCAGCCAAGAAGGAGTTTTCGGCGGGAGTCTGGGGGCAGCTGAGCAGTTCTTC. The chain uses TRBV3-1 and TRBJ2-1; D may be TRBD2 (7 bases). This CDR3 has 20 residues. The V gene lost 0 bases and the J gene lost 9 bases, with 30 bases spanning the gap. CDR1 and CDR2 (germline): LGHDT, YNNKEL (reference sequence).

The genes are TRBV28 and TRBJ1-2; 7 bases agree with TRBD1. Trimming cost V 10 bases and J 8 bases; bases outside gene matches: 16. From germline, CDR1 is MDHEN and CDR2 SYDVKM. This CDR3 comprises 14 residues. CDR3 loop: CATPPQGTSGGYTF. In nucleotides, the CDR3 is TGTGCCACCCCCCCACAGGGGACAAGTGGGGGCTACACCTTC.

This clonotype has only a few counts. The chain employs TRBV7-2 and TRBJ2-1; weak D call: TRBD1 (6 bases). CDR1 is SGHTA, CDR2 FQGNSA, per germline. The CDR3 extends over 15 amino acids. Trimming left V 1 base short and J 4 bases short, with 11 bases between. The chain's CDR3 is CASSLVAGEYNEQFF. Here the CDR3 DNA reads TGTGCCAGCAGCTTAGTAGCAGGGGAATACAATGAGCAGTTCTTC.

The chain is built from TRBV7-9 and TRBJ2-7; D gene unclear. V lost 1 base, J lost 2 bases, and 9 bases lay in between. The CDR3 totals 14 residues. Germline V gene lookup returns CDR1 SEHNR and CDR2 FQNEAQ (reference sequence). The chain's CDR3 is CASSLGGPPYEQYF. CDR3 DNA: TGTGCCAGCAGCTTAGGTGGACCCCCCTACGAGCAGTACTTC.

This clonotype was detected a few times. Germline is not matched at one junction end, which may reflect a read error. CDR3 in amino acids: CSGRQGYEQFF. The CDR3 region has the DNA TGCAGTGGTAGACAGGGTTATGAGCAGTTCTTC. The chain joins TRBV20-1 to TRBJ2-1; 7 bases align to TRBD1. Germline CDR1 reads DFQATT; CDR2 reads SNEGSKA (reference sequence). The CDR3 runs 11 residues.

This clonotype occurred a few times. V is TRBV20-1 and J is TRBJ2-5; D assignment may be TRBD1 or TRBD2 (5 bases each). Trimming removed 5 bases from V and 2 bases from J, with 18 bases in between. CDR1 is DFQATT and CDR2 is SNEGSKA in the germline V gene (reference sequence). This CDR3 region has 15 residues. The CDR3 bases are TGCAGTGCTGGGGGTCCGGGACGGAGACAAGAGACCCAGTACTTC. Its protein is CSAGGPGRRQETQYF.

This chain connects TRBV7-9 to TRBJ2-7; 10 bases match TRBD2. The germline V gene encodes CDR1 SEHNR and CDR2 FQNEAQ (reference sequence). The CDR3 is 12 residues long. Germline trimming cut 11 bases from V and 2 bases from J; bases unmatched to any gene: 3. CDR3 sequence reads: CAAGTSAYEQYF. The CDR3, as DNA: TGTGCCGCAGGGACTAGCGCCTACGAGCAGTACTTC.

The J gene is TRBJ1-5, the V gene TRBV6-1, with TRBD1 matching 10 bases. J gave up 7 bases and V 9 bases, and 6 bases lay outside the gene matches. The CDR3 is 13 residues long. CDR1 MNHNS and CDR2 SASEGT come from the germline V gene. This CDR3 reads CASRDRGEQPQHF. In nucleotides, the CDR3 is TGTGCCAGTAGGGACAGGGGAGAACAGCCCCAGCATTTT.

This clonotype has just a few counts. The CDR3 reads CASSLGLQETQYF. The CDR3 DNA reads as TGCGCCAGCAGCTTGGGACTTCAAGAGACCCAGTACTTC. V gene TRBV5-1 combines with J gene TRBJ2-5, with no clear D. The CDR3 consists of 13 residues. Germline loops: CDR1 SGHRS, CDR2 YFSETQ. Trimming left V 0 bases short and J 2 bases short, with 5 bases between.

This clonotype occurred once. The chain recombines TRBV12-3 or TRBV12-4 with TRBJ2-5; D gene unclear. Deletions cut 5 bases from V and 2 bases from J, with 9 bases between. This CDR3 has 13 residues. CDR3 sequence (DNA): TGTGCCAGCAGTCTGCATCTACAAGAGACCCAGTACTTC. Protein product: CASSLHLQETQYF.

This clonotype was counted a single time. The chain combines TRBV3-1 with TRBJ1-2; the D is unclear. This CDR3 contains 12 residues. Germline V lookup: CDR1 LGHDT, CDR2 YNNKEL (reference sequence). The ends were cut back, 5 bases at V and 2 bases at J, with 6 bases in the middle. The CDR3: CASSSMNYGYTF. DNA for the CDR3: TGTGCCAGCAGCTCTATGAACTATGGCTACACCTTC.